The source of this T cell receptor (beta chain) is a study of shared clonotypes between healthy human individuals. About the study: Two female and a few male donors aged 18 to 49 were enrolled.

Genomic DNA per cell subset filled all wells of several immunoSEQ plates. Scientists sequenced DNA from unsorted PBMC on ten immunoSEQ deep assay plates. Assay: immunoSEQ multiplex PCR; the TCRdb copy retains only in-frame clones and omits some. The sample lists some 530,000 clones, approximately 81% occurring once. The CDR3 runs 15 residues. Germline V gene sequence: CDR1 MGHRA, CDR2 YSYEKL. J lost 4 bases, V lost 1 base, and 6 bases had no gene match. Healthy HIV-negative adults without recent acute infections or vaccinations served as donors. This rearrangement joins TRBV4-1 to TRBJ1-2, with 7 bases that match TRBD1. The TCR comes from a middle-aged woman in good health. Some clones in this sample may be carry-over from other donors' samples. The sequencing input was PBMCs. The CDR3 nucleotides are TGCGCCAGCAGCCAAGGGGGACAGAAATTCTATGGCTACACCTTC. Its protein is CASSQGGQKFYGYTF.